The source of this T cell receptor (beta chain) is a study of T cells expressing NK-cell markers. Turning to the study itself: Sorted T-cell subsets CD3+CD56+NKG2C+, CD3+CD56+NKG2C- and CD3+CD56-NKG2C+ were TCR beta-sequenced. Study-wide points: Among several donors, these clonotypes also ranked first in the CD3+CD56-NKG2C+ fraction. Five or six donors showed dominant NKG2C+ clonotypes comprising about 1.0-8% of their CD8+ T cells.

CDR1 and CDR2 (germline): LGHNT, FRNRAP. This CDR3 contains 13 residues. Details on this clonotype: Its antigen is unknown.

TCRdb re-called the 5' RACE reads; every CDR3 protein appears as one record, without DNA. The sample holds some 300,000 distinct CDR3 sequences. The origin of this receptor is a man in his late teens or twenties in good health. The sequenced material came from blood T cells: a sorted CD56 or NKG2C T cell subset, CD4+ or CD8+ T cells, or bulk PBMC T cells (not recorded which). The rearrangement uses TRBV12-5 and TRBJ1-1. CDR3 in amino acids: CASGLKQNTEAFF.